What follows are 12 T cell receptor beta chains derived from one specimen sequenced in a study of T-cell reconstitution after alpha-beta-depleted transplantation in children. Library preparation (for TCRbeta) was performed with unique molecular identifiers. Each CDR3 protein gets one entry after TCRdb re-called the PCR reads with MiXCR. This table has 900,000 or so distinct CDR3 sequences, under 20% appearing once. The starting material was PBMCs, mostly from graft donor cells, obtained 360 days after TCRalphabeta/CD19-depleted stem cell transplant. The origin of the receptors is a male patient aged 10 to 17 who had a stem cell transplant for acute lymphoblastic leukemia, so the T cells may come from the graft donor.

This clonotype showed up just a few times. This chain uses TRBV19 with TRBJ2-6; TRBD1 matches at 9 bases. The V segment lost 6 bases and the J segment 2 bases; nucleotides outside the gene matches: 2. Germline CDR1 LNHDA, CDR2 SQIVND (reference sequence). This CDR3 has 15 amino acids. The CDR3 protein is CASRGTGTGANVLTF. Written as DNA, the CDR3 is TGTGCCAGTAGGGGGACAGGGACTGGGGCCAACGTCCTGACTTTC.

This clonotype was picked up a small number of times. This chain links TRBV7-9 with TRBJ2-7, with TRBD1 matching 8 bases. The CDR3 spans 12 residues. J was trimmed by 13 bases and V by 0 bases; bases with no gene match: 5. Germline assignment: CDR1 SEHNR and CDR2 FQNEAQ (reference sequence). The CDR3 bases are TGTGCCAGCAGCTTAGCCACGACAGGGGTCTACTTC. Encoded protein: CASSLATTGVYF.

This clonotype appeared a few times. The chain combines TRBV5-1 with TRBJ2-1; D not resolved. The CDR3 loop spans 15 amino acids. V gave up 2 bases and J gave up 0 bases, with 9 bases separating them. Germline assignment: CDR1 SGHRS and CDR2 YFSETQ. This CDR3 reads CASSLADNSYNEQFF. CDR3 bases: TGCGCCAGCAGCTTAGCAGACAACTCCTACAATGAGCAGTTCTTC.

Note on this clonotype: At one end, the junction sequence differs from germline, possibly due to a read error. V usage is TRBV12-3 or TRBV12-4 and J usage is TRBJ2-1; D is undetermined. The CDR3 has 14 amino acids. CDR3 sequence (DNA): TGTGCCAGCAGGTTAGGTACCCGCCTCAATGAGCAGTTCTTC. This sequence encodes CASRLGTRLNEQFF.

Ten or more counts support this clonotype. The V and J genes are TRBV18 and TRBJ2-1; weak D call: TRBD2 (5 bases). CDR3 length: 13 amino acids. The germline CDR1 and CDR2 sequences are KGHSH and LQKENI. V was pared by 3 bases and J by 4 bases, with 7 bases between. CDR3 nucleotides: TGTGCCAGCTCACCTCCGGGGTACAATGAGCAGTTCTTC. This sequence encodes CASSPPGYNEQFF.

CDR3: CASRLLNRGRYSYEQYF. In nucleotides, the CDR3 is TGCGCCAGCAGGCTCCTGAACAGGGGCCGCTACTCCTACGAGCAGTACTTC. The chain uses TRBV5-1 and TRBJ2-7; 7 bases line up with TRBD1. Germline CDR1 SGHRS, CDR2 YFSETQ. The CDR3 extends over 17 amino acids. Germline trimming cut 5 bases from V and 0 bases from J; bases unmatched to any gene: 14.

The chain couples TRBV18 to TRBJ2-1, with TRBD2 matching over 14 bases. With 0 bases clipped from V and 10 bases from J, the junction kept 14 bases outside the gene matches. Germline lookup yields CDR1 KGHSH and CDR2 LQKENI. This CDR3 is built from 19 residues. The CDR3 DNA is TGTGCCAGCTCACCACCGACCCTGAGACTAGCGGGAGGGCCAGGGGAGCAGTTCTTC. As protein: CASSPPTLRLAGGPGEQFF.

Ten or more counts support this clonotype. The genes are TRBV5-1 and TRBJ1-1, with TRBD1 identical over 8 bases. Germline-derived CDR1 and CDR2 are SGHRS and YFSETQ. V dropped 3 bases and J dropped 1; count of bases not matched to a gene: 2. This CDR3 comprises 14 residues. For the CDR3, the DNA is TGCGCCAGCAGCTGGGGGACAGGGAACACTGAAGCTTTCTTT. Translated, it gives CASSWGTGNTEAFF. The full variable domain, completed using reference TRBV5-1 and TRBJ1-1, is KAGVTQTPRYLIKTRGQQVTLSCSPISGHRSVSWYQQTPGQGLQFLFEYFSETQRNKGNFPGRFSGRQFSNSRSEMNVSTLELGDSALYLCASSWGTGNTEAFFGQGTRLTVV.

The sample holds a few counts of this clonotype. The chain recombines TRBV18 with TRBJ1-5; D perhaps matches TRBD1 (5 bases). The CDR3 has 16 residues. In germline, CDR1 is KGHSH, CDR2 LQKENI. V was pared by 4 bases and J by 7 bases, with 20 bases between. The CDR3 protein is CASSRELQGLGQPQHF. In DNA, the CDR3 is TGTGCCAGCTCACGAGAACTTCAGGGTTTAGGACAGCCCCAGCATTTT.

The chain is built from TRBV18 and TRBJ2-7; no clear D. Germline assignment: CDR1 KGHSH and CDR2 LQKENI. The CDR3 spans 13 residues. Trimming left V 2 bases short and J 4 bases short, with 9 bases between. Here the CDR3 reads CASSPIDGYEQYF. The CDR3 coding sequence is TGTGCCAGCTCACCAATTGACGGTTACGAGCAGTACTTC.

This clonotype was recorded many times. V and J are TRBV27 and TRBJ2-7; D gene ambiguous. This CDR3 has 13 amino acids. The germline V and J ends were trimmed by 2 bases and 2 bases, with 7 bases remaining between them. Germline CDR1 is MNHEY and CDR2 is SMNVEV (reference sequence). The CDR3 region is CASSLTATYEQYF. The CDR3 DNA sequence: TGTGCCAGCAGTTTAACGGCTACCTACGAGCAGTACTTC.

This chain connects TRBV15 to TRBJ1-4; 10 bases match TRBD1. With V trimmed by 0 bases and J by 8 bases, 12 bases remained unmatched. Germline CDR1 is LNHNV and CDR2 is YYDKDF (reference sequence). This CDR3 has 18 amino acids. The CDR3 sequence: CATSRDYAPGTGDEKLFF. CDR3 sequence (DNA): TGTGCCACCAGCAGAGATTACGCCCCCGGGACAGGGGACGAAAAACTGTTTTTT.